A selection of T cell receptor beta chains follows, all from one sample in a study of OX40 agonist ivuxolimab in advanced cancers. Method: immunoSEQ multiplex PCR; TCRdb's copy keeps in-frame clones and lacks some. The sample has over 60,000 clones, approximately 92% seen once. The sample was CD4+ or CD8+ T cells sorted from blood, taken in a trial of the OX40 agonist ivuxolimab. The receptors were gathered from an adult with an advanced solid tumor such as melanoma, head and neck, liver or kidney cancer. Both conserved end residues are part of each CDR3. The order of the fields is CDR3 protein, V gene, J gene.

CDR3: CASTLRGTYEQYF
V: TRBV28
J: TRBJ2-7

CDR3: CASSPRTGVRLDEAFF
V: TRBV9
J: TRBJ1-1

CDR3: CASTLDRDETQYF
V: TRBV6-1
J: TRBJ2-5

CDR3: CASSSRDSPYGYTF
V: TRBV5-4
J: TRBJ1-2

CDR3: CAWSPVNTGELFF
V: TRBV30
J: TRBJ2-2

CDR3: CAISESVGGGSPEAFF
V: TRBV10-3
J: TRBJ1-1

CDR3: CASSERDTGGYTF
V: TRBV6-1
J: TRBJ1-2

CDR3: CASRSGGLSPYEQYF
V: TRBV6-5
J: TRBJ2-7

CDR3: CASSAAGGFYNEQFF
V: TRBV10-1
J: TRBJ2-1

CDR3: CAWSPGLRTDTQYF
V: TRBV30
J: TRBJ2-3

CDR3: CASSIAGARETQYF
V: TRBV19
J: TRBJ2-5

CDR3: CASSAGGLNTGELFF
V: TRBV28
J: TRBJ2-2

CDR3: CASSLEGAGTSPLHF
V: TRBV7-2
J: TRBJ1-6

CDR3: CASSERGVNGVYEQYF
V: TRBV6-1
J: TRBJ2-7

CDR3: CASSPGQWGEYNYGYTF
V: TRBV11-2
J: TRBJ1-2

CDR3: CASSVAGSGVGDNSPLHF
V: TRBV9
J: TRBJ1-6

CDR3: CASSLTGVGYTF
V: TRBV11-2
J: TRBJ1-2

CDR3: CASSPSPGDQETQYF
V: TRBV9
J: TRBJ2-5

CDR3: CASSWSGTGGSGELFF
V: TRBV5-1
J: TRBJ2-2

CDR3: CASSFQGRATEAFF
V: TRBV27
J: TRBJ1-1

CDR3: CASSRTSVNQPQHF
V: TRBV5-6
J: TRBJ1-5

CDR3: CASTTGQGYEQYF
V: TRBV7-9
J: TRBJ2-7

CDR3: CASSLPSTRTGDNSGANVLTF
V: TRBV5-1
J: TRBJ2-6

CDR3: CASSPSGELFF
V: TRBV18
J: TRBJ2-2

CDR3: CASSVEWVATEQFF
V: TRBV9
J: TRBJ2-1

CDR3: CASTLAGATGNTIYF
V: TRBV5-4
J: TRBJ1-3

CDR3: CASSLTGDGEKLFF
V: TRBV6-4
J: TRBJ1-4

CDR3: CASTLTYGYTF
V: TRBV2
J: TRBJ1-2

CDR3: CASSLGQGSGYTF
V: TRBV11-2
J: TRBJ1-2

CDR3: CAIRGPGGDEQYF
V: TRBV10-3
J: TRBJ2-7

CDR3: CASNQQGGDYGYTF
V: TRBV5-1
J: TRBJ1-2

CDR3: CASSIMTSNTGELFF
V: TRBV19
J: TRBJ2-2

CDR3: CASTTVMDPSSGNTIYF
V: TRBV9
J: TRBJ1-3

CDR3: CASMANGVNTEAFF
V: TRBV2
J: TRBJ1-1

CDR3: CASSIRGINNEQFF
V: TRBV19
J: TRBJ2-1

CDR3: CASSLDHQRDAQETQYF
V: TRBV11-2
J: TRBJ2-5

CDR3: CASREQGGYGYTF
V: TRBV6-1
J: TRBJ1-2

CDR3: CASSLFLAEETQYF
V: TRBV11-3
J: TRBJ2-5

CDR3: CASSKKTGIKRGYTF
V: TRBV21-1
J: TRBJ1-2

CDR3: CACRVEVGTTDTQYF
V: TRBV2
J: TRBJ2-3

CDR3: CASSMTSGGARDTQYF
V: TRBV19
J: TRBJ2-3

CDR3: CASTLARMNTEAFF
V: TRBV19
J: TRBJ1-1

CDR3: CASSLSRDSTGELFF
V: TRBV5-1
J: TRBJ2-2

CDR3: CASSEKAYEQYF
V: TRBV6-1
J: TRBJ2-7

CDR3: CASSLAYQETQYF
V: TRBV11-2
J: TRBJ2-5

CDR3: CASSSYRQGSPLHF
V: TRBV28
J: TRBJ1-6

CDR3: CASSNLAGDSGNTIYF
V: TRBV19
J: TRBJ1-3

CDR3: CASSVVASQNTGELFF
V: TRBV9
J: TRBJ2-2

CDR3: CASSQDLSPGYSYEQYF
V: TRBV14
J: TRBJ2-7